The rows below give T cell receptor beta chains drawn from one sample of a study of CD8 T cells in ankylosing spondylitis. Via MiXCR, TCRdb re-called the 5' RACE reads, giving one row per CDR3 protein. The repertoire holds about 200,000 distinct CDR3 sequences, with roughly 26% as singletons. Sequenced material: blood, either unsorted or a sorted T cell fraction (not recorded which). These receptors were collected from a male donor with ankylosing spondylitis or in good health (not recorded which). Each CDR3 is given with its conserved first and last residue. The order of the fields is clone size, J gene, D gene, V gene, CDR3 DNA, CDR3 protein. The D gene is left open where the match is weak. Some rows have no size entry. The others give once, few or many, or a class for an expanded clone.

>few|TRBJ1-5|.|TRBV29-1
TGCAGCGTTGCGTGGGGCGGCTCTCAGCCCCAGCATTTT
CSVAWGGSQPQHF
>many|TRBJ2-2|TRBD2|TRBV18
TGTGCCAGCTCACCTCAGACTAGCGGGAACCACGGGGAGCTGTTTTTT
CASSPQTSGNHGELFF
>few|TRBJ2-3|TRBD2|TRBV12-3/TRBV12-4
TGTGCCAGCAGTTTGTCGGCGGGGGGAGTGGATACGCAGTATTTT
CASSLSAGGVDTQYF
>.|TRBJ2-4|.|TRBV5-6
TGTGCCAGCAGCTCCTCCCGGGGAGAAAAAAACATTCAGTACTTC
CASSSSRGEKNIQYF
>few|TRBJ2-5|.|TRBV29-1
TGCAGCGTTGAAGTAGGCGCAAGGGAGACCCAGTACTTC
CSVEVGARETQYF
>many|TRBJ2-3|TRBD2|TRBV6-5
TGTGCCAGCAGTTACTCGGCTAGCGGCTTAGATACGCAGTATTTT
CASSYSASGLDTQYF
>many|TRBJ2-2|.|TRBV27
TGTGCCAGCCAGACTAGGATCAGCACCGGGGAGCTGTTTTTT
CASQTRISTGELFF
>.|TRBJ2-1|TRBD2|TRBV5-1
TGCGCCAGCAGCCCATGGACTAGCGGGAGCACGGATGAGCAGTTCTTC
CASSPWTSGSTDEQFF
>.|TRBJ2-1|.|TRBV5-1
TGCGCCAGCAGACCCGGGACACCCTCCAATGAGCAGTTCTTC
CASRPGTPSNEQFF
>many|TRBJ2-7|TRBD2|TRBV3-1
TGTGCCAGCAGCCACACGGGACTAGCGGGAGTGAATTTCGGGTACGAGCAGTACTTC
CASSHTGLAGVNFGYEQYF
>many|TRBJ2-7|.|TRBV12-3/TRBV12-4
TGTGCCAGCAGTAGGACAGACAACGAGCAGTACTTC
CASSRTDNEQYF
>few|TRBJ2-5|TRBD1|TRBV7-3
TGTGCCAGCAGCCAGGGGGCGCAGGAGACCCAGTACTTC
CASSQGAQETQYF
>many|TRBJ1-6|TRBD1|TRBV27
TGTGCCAGCAGCCGGACAGGGGTTAATTCACCCCTCCACTTT
CASSRTGVNSPLHF
>.|TRBJ2-7|.|TRBV20-1
TGCAGTGCTAGGGATCCGCTGGCGGGATCCTACGAGCAGTACTTC
CSARDPLAGSYEQYF
>many|TRBJ1-2|.|TRBV11-2
TGTGCCAGCAGCTCCATACCAGGCGGGGCATCAGCGAGAGGCTACACCTTC
CASSSIPGGASARGYTF
>once|TRBJ2-3|.|TRBV7-9
TGTGCCAGCAGCTTATCTGGTGCAGATACGCAGTATTTT
CASSLSGADTQYF
>few|TRBJ2-7|TRBD2|TRBV10-3
TGTGCCATCAGTGAGTCCAGCGGGAGGGCCGACGAGCAGTACTTC
CAISESSGRADEQYF
>.|TRBJ2-7|TRBD1|TRBV10-3
TGTGCCATCAGTGAGTATAGGACAGGGCAGTACGAGCAGTACTTC
CAISEYRTGQYEQYF
>.|TRBJ1-2|TRBD1|TRBV6-5
TGTGCCAGCAGTCACACAGGGGCAAACTATGGCTACACCTTC
CASSHTGANYGYTF
>many|TRBJ2-3|TRBD2|TRBV7-2
TGTGCCAGCAGCTTTCTCCCAGCGGGGCGGAGAGATACGCAGTATTTT
CASSFLPAGRRDTQYF
>many|TRBJ1-4|.|TRBV5-5
TGTGCCAGCAGCTTGGATGAAAAACTGTTTTTT
CASSLDEKLFF
>.|TRBJ1-5|.|TRBV6-2/TRBV6-3
TGTGCCAGCCCGGACGTATCCTTTAATCAGCCCCAGCATTTT
CASPDVSFNQPQHF
>many|TRBJ2-5|TRBD1|TRBV12-3/TRBV12-4
TGTGCCAGCAGTTTGACAGGGGCGACAGAGACCCAGTACTTC
CASSLTGATETQYF
>many|TRBJ2-5|.|TRBV2
TGTGCCAGCAGTGAAGCGGGGCAAGAGACCCAGTACTTC
CASSEAGQETQYF
>many|TRBJ2-7|.|TRBV7-6
TGTGCCAGCAGCAGGACCCCCTCCTCCTACGAGCAGTACTTC
CASSRTPSSYEQYF
>few|TRBJ2-2|.|TRBV6-1
TGTGCCAGCAGGCCCCGGGGCCACACTAGCGGGGAGCTGTTTTTT
CASRPRGHTSGELFF
>few|TRBJ1-2|.|TRBV20-1
TGCAGTGCTAGTTCGGGGTTGAACGGCTACACCTTC
CSASSGLNGYTF
>many|TRBJ2-3|.|TRBV20-1
TGCAGCTTTAGATTGGCATCAGATACGCAGTATTTT
CSFRLASDTQYF
>.|TRBJ1-2|TRBD1|TRBV5-4
TGTGCCAGCAGCTTGCGTCACAGGGGCCTTTATGGCTACACCTTC
CASSLRHRGLYGYTF
>many|TRBJ2-7|TRBD2|TRBV11-2
TGTGCCAGCAGCCCAGGACTAGTGTACGAGCAGTACTTC
CASSPGLVYEQYF
>many|TRBJ1-6|TRBD1|TRBV6-5
TGTGCCAGCAGTTACTCGTGGACAGGAGATTCACCCCTCCACTTT
CASSYSWTGDSPLHF
>.|TRBJ2-3|TRBD2|TRBV4-2
TGTGCCAGCAGCCCCACCTCAAGACTAGCGGGAGGTGTGGATACGCAGTATTTT
CASSPTSRLAGGVDTQYF
>many|TRBJ2-1|.|TRBV4-1
TGCGCCAGCAGCCAAACCCCCGGAGTCAATGAGCAGTTCTTC
CASSQTPGVNEQFF
>many|TRBJ2-2|.|TRBV29-1
TGCAGCGTTGACTCGGGGGTGAACACCGGGGAGCTGTTTTTT
CSVDSGVNTGELFF
>once|TRBJ2-3|.|TRBV20-1
TGCAGCCCAACCAAGAGGGGGGGGGCAGATACGCAGTATTTT
CSPTKRGGADTQYF
>many|TRBJ2-2|.|TRBV7-8
TGTGCCAGCAGATCGACGGAGAACACCGGGGAGCTGTTTTTT
CASRSTENTGELFF
>.|TRBJ2-3|.|TRBV29-1
TGCAGCGTGTCCACAGGGAAAGATACGCAGTATTTT
CSVSTGKDTQYF
>few|TRBJ2-3|TRBD2|TRBV7-6
TGTGCCAGCAGCTTTTCGACTAGCGGGTGGTTTAGAGATACGCAGTATTTT
CASSFSTSGWFRDTQYF
>many|TRBJ2-5|.|TRBV5-1
TGCGCCAGCAGCTTTAGCTCCCGAGAGACCCAGTACTTC
CASSFSSRETQYF
>few|TRBJ2-5|TRBD2|TRBV3-1
TGTGCCAGCAGCCAAGATCGGCTAGCGGGAGCGGGAGAGACCCAGTACTTC
CASSQDRLAGAGETQYF
>many|TRBJ1-5|TRBD1|TRBV4-1
TGCGCCAGCAGCCAAGAAATCCCGAGACAGGGGCCACTTAGCAATCAGCCCCAGCATTTT
CASSQEIPRQGPLSNQPQHF
>once|TRBJ2-7|.|TRBV12-3/TRBV12-4
TGTGCCAGCAGTTTAGGCGGGGACGTACGCGAGCAGTACTTC
CASSLGGDVREQYF
>many|TRBJ2-2|TRBD2|TRBV3-1
TGTGCCAGCAGCCACCGCCGCTTGACTAGCGGGGGGACCGGGGAGCTGTTTTTT
CASSHRRLTSGGTGELFF
>.|TRBJ2-7|TRBD1|TRBV12-3/TRBV12-4
TGTGCCAGCAACCCCCGGGACAGGGGCTCCTACGAGCAGTACTTC
CASNPRDRGSYEQYF
>.|TRBJ2-7|.|TRBV5-1
TGCGCCAGCAGCGATCACTGCGAGCAGTACTTC
CASSDHCEQYF
>many|TRBJ2-5|TRBD2|TRBV5-1
TGCGCCAGCAGCCAAATAACTAGCGGGAGAGGAGAGACCCAGTACTTC
CASSQITSGRGETQYF
>.|TRBJ2-7|TRBD2|TRBV20-1
TGCAGTGCTAGAGCGGACGTGGGAGGGCCGTCCTACGAGCAGTACTTC
CSARADVGGPSYEQYF
>.|TRBJ2-2|TRBD1|TRBV20-1
TGCAGTGCTCCCGACAGGGGGAACACCGGGGAGCTGTTTTTT
CSAPDRGNTGELFF
>many|TRBJ1-2|.|TRBV10-3
TGTGCCATCAGTGAGTCGGAGGGGGACTATGGCTACACCTTC
CAISESEGDYGYTF
>.|TRBJ1-1|.|TRBV12-3/TRBV12-4
TGTGCCAGCAGTGAGCCGGGACATGCTTTCTTT
CASSEPGHAFF
>.|TRBJ2-6|.|TRBV20-1
TGCAGTGCTATTCTCTCTGGGGCCAACGTCCTGACTTTC
CSAILSGANVLTF
>.|TRBJ2-7|TRBD1|TRBV4-1
TGCGCCAGCAGCCAAGAAATCGAGACAGGGGGTCGATCCTACGAGCAGTACTTC
CASSQEIETGGRSYEQYF
>.|TRBJ1-1|.|TRBV5-1
TGCGCCAGCAGCCGCTGGGGGGAAGGAACTGAAGCTTTCTTT
CASSRWGEGTEAFF
>.|TRBJ2-5|TRBD2|TRBV15
TGTGCCACCAGCAGGTTTGGGCGGGAGGGACAAGAGACCCAGTACTTC
CATSRFGREGQETQYF
>many|TRBJ2-2|.|TRBV12-3/TRBV12-4
TGTGCCAGCAGCCCTACGACAGATCCCGGGGAGCTGTTTTTT
CASSPTTDPGELFF